This T cell receptor beta chain was recorded in a study (dated by TCRdb to between 2014 and 2017). With respect to the entire study: The study tested whether tumor-infiltrating Tregs in breast cancer are recruited from blood Tregs or converted in situ from other CD4+ T cell subsets. Study-wide findings and limitations: Tumor-infiltrating Treg TCR alpha and beta sequences overlapped most with tumor naive CD4+ T cells, then with blood naive CD4+ T cells. Rather than covering whole repertoires, validation in the larger cohort was restricted to a single TCR beta V-J rearrangement. Tumor memory CD4+ T cell TCR gene usage clustered with blood and lymph node memory CD4+ cells and lymph node naive CD4+ cells.

The Miltenyi Naive CD4+ T Cell Isolation kit was used to purify naive CD4+ T cells, and Tregs were depleted with CD25 microbeads. Tregs, naive and memory CD4+ T cells from tumor, blood and ipsilateral draining lymph nodes of a few breast cancer patients underwent full-length TCR alpha and beta sequencing. Ficoll density gradient centrifugation was used to isolate mononuclear cells from lymph nodes or from roughly 51 ml of peripheral blood. FACS confirmed that the sorted cell populations were more than 90% pure. The sample holds a few counts of this clonotype. Its antigen remains undetermined. No base-level quality is on record; no much larger clone is a single base apart. Per the germline V gene (reference sequence), LGHDT is the CDR1 and YNNKEL is the CDR2. The germline V and J ends show losses of 1 base and 8 bases respectively, and no gene match explains 2 bases of the junction. From the cysteine through the phenylalanine, the CDR3 covers 14 amino acids. Only CDR3 DNA remains: 42 bases, in frame from the first base.

Full-length TCR variable regions were amplified by 5' RACE PCR using constant-region reverse primers, and then by semi-nested PCR using Nested Universal Primer A. Using the ReliaPrep RNA Cell Miniprep System, total RNA was extracted, and the SMARTer RACE 5'/3' Kit was then used to reverse transcribe the RNA into 5'RACE-ready cDNA. Multiplex adaptors were used to barcode the full-length TCR alpha and beta libraries, which were then sequenced on an Illumina MiSeq. On the authors' methods: For each of nine subset-tissue groups, sequencing data from the five patients were pooled, and the groups were compared by unsupervised clustering of TCR gene usage. The Morisita-Horn index, with shared sequences weighted by their contribution to each repertoire, was used to calculate repertoire similarity. The public reads were run again by TCRdb, first through fastp at Q25 and then through MiXCR, and only productive beta chains were kept. Identical CDR3 protein sequences are pooled into one entry, listed with their most common genes and DNA. The authors' filters were not applied to this entry. The sample profile shows tens of thousands of distinct CDR3 sequences; roughly 28% of them were found once. The top ten clones comprise approximately 2.3% of the sample.

The receptor was derived from a female donor with breast cancer. Material: naive CD4+ T cells sorted from blood. The meaning of the sample's cell subset or site label: naive CD4+ T cells, CD4+CD45RA+CD25-. The V and J segments used are TRBV3-1 and TRBJ2-3; TRBD2 aligns with 11 central bases. The CDR3 protein: CASSQGLAGITQYF. The DNA sequence is as follows: TGTGCCAGCAGCCAAGGACTAGCGGGGATTACGCAGTATTTT.